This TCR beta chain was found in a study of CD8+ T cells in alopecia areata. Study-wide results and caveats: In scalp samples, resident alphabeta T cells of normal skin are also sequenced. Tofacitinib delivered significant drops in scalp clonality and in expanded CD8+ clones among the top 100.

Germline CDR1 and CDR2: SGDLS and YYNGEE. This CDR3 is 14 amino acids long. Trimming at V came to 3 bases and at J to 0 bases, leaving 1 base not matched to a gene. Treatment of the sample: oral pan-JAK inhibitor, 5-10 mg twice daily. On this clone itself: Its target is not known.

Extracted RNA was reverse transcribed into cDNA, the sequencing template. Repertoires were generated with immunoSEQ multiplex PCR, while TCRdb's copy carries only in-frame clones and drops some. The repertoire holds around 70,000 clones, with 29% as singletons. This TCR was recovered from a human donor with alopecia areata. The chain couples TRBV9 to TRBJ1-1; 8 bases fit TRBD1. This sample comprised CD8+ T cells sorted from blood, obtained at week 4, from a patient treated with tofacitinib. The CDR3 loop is CASSATGVNTEAFF. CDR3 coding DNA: TGTGCCAGCAGCGCGACAGGGGTGAACACTGAAGCTTTCTTT.